What follows are 13 T cell receptor beta chains derived from one specimen sequenced in a study of beta chain features in type 1 diabetes. All of the isolated RNA was reverse transcribed, so expressed TCRB transcripts were sequenced. Assay used: immunoSEQ multiplex PCR; TCRdb lists only in-frame clones, some missing. Of 350,000 or so clones listed, around a fifth are singletons. The source material was naive CD4+ T cells from blood. Receptor source: a woman younger than 35 in good health.

The genes are TRBV30 and TRBJ1-2; 9 nucleotides agree with TRBD1. CDR1 is GTSNPN, CDR2 SVGIG, per germline (reference sequence). The J segment lost 8 bases and the V segment lost 5 bases, leaving 6 bases of the junction unmatched. This CDR3 has 12 residues. The CDR3 protein is CAWSGTGLGYTF. Written as DNA, the CDR3 is TGTGCCTGGTCCGGGACAGGGTTAGGCTACACCTTC.

In DNA, the CDR3 is TGCGCCAGCAGCTTGGTTTCCAGCGGGGGGAACACCGGGGAGCTGTTTTTT. It translates to CASSLVSSGGNTGELFF. The gene calls are TRBV5-1 and TRBJ2-2; TRBD2 agrees at 8 bases. V lost 0 bases to trimming and J lost 1 base; unmatched junction nucleotides: 5. The CDR3 sequence is 17 residues long. Germline V gene sequence: CDR1 SGHRS, CDR2 YFSETQ. Filled out from reference TRBV5-1 and TRBJ2-2, the complete variable domain reads KAGVTQTPRYLIKTRGQQVTLSCSPISGHRSVSWYQQTPGQGLQFLFEYFSETQRNKGNFPGRFSGRQFSNSRSEMNVSTLELGDSALYLCASSLVSSGGNTGELFFGEGSRLTVL.

The rearrangement joins TRBV6-4 to TRBJ1-1; D is unclear. V dropped 5 bases and J dropped 5 bases, with 12 bases sitting between them. Per the germline V gene, CDR1 is MRHNA and CDR2 is SNTAGT. The CDR3 runs 13 residues. The DNA of the CDR3 is TGTGCCAGCAGTCTCCAAGAGGGAACTGAAGCTTTCTTT. This encodes CASSLQEGTEAFF.

Only a few counts were recorded for this clone. The chain recombines TRBV30 with TRBJ2-2; unclear D gene. V lost 3 bases to trimming and J lost 4 bases, with 9 bases between them. The germline V gene encodes CDR1 GTSNPN and CDR2 SVGIG (reference sequence). This CDR3 contains 13 residues. Here the CDR3 DNA reads TGTGCCTGGAGAACTGAACGCACCGGGGAGCTGTTTTTT. Amino acid sequence: CAWRTERTGELFF.

The chain has TRBV21-1 and TRBJ1-1; the table's D call TRBD1 went unverified against the DNA. TRBV21-1 has pseudogene status. The length of the CDR3 is 15 residues. The CDR3 DNA sequence: TGTGCCAGCAGCACCCGACAGGGGATGAACACTGAAGCTTTCTTT. Amino acids: CASSTRQGMNTEAFF.

Regarding this clone: Additional DNA sequences in this sample encode the identical CDR3. The gene calls are TRBV7-2 and TRBJ2-1; 11 bases fit TRBD2. The CDR3 has 15 residues. The V gene's germline CDR1 is SGHTA and CDR2 FQGNSA. V was clipped by 5 bases and J by 1 base; unmatched bases: 1. CDR3 nucleotide sequence: TGTGCCAGCAGCCGGACTAGCGGGTCCTACAATGAGCAGTTCTTC. Translation: CASSRTSGSYNEQFF.

The chain combines TRBV30 with TRBJ2-7, with TRBD2 matching over 14 bases. Germline V gene data show CDR1 as GTSNPN and CDR2 as SVGIG (reference sequence). V lost 5 bases and J lost 4; bases outside the gene matches: 13. The CDR3 totals 17 residues. CDR3 sequence reads: CAWPRRLTSGRAYEQYF. CDR3 coding DNA: TGTGCCTGGCCCCGCCGGTTGACTAGCGGGAGGGCTTACGAGCAGTACTTC.

This clone was observed a handful of times. The genes are TRBV30 and TRBJ1-1; TRBD1 might be the D (5 bases). Germline CDR1 and CDR2: GTSNPN and SVGIG (reference sequence). The CDR3 length is 13 residues. Trimming took 1 base from V and 1 from J, leaving 7 bases between them. CDR3 in amino acids: CAWSGRENTEAFF. CDR3 nucleotides: TGTGCCTGGAGTGGCAGGGAGAACACTGAAGCTTTCTTT.

This clone occurred a few times. This sequence joins TRBV15 and TRBJ1-2; no reliable D call. Germline V gives CDR1 LNHNV, CDR2 YYDKDF (reference sequence). V gave up 5 bases and J gave up 8 bases, with 12 bases separating them. The CDR3 runs 12 residues. The CDR3 spells CATSDSLGGYTF. The CDR3 DNA reads as TGTGCCACCAGCGACTCCCTCGGAGGCTACACCTTC.

The chain employs TRBV11-2 and TRBJ2-5, with 7 bases lining up with TRBD2. The length of the CDR3 is 14 residues. The V and J ends lost 8 bases and 5 bases, in that order; junction bases with no gene match: 11. CDR1 SGHAT and CDR2 FQNNGV come from the germline V gene. The CDR3, as DNA: TGTGCCAGCCGAGGTTGGGGGGGTCAGGAGACCCAGTACTTC. It is translated as CASRGWGGQETQYF.

V usage is TRBV30 and J usage is TRBJ1-1; no reliable D call. V lost 3 bases to trimming and J lost 1 base, with 12 bases between them. Germline V CDR1 and CDR2: GTSNPN, SVGIG (reference sequence). The CDR3 consists of 14 residues. CDR3 DNA sequence: TGTGCCTGGAGCCCATCGACGGGGAACACTGAAGCTTTCTTT. Amino acid sequence: CAWSPSTGNTEAFF.

The chain combines TRBV2 with TRBJ2-6; a weak D match, TRBD1 (6 bases). Trimming left V 5 bases short and J 2 bases short, with 13 bases between. The CDR3 spans 16 residues. Germline CDR1 and CDR2: SNHLY and FYNNEI. CDR3 protein: CASSLLTGAGANVLTF. The CDR3 nucleotides are TGTGCCAGCAGTCTCTTGACAGGAGCTGGGGCCAACGTCCTGACTTTC.

This clone was observed a handful of times. The CDR3 region has the DNA TGCAGCGTTGGCGGGGCCCTCAGCGAATCGGCCCAGTACTTC. The encoded protein is CSVGGALSESAQYF. The chain combines TRBV29-1 with TRBJ2-5; TRBD2 might be the D (6 bases). The V and J ends lost 4 bases and 9 bases respectively, with 21 bases between them. Germline CDR1 and CDR2: SQVTM and ANQGSEA. This CDR3 is built from 14 residues.